This T cell receptor beta chain was profiled in a study of early T cells in non-severe SARS-CoV-2 infection. At the level of the study: The input, bulk RNA from unsorted whole blood, was sequenced, and chains were unpaired.

Trimming removed 0 bases from V and 2 bases from J, with 7 bases in between. From germline, CDR1 is LGHNA and CDR2 YNFKEQ. The CDR3 consists of 14 residues. One entry per CDR3 protein results from TCRdb running MiXCR on the 5' RACE reads. Found here are tens of thousands of distinct CDR3 sequences, 8% to 13% of them singletons; the top ten hold roughly 8%. The chain combines TRBV4-2 with TRBJ1-2; D is uncertain. The sample in question was whole blood, obtained at baseline. The TCR comes from an adult who was a healthcare worker with PCR-confirmed SARS-CoV-2 infection or an uninfected control (not recorded which). CDR3 residues: CASSQEPRNYGYTF. CDR3 DNA sequence: TGTGCCAGCAGCCAAGAACCCAGGAACTATGGCTACACCTTC.